This passage covers 17 T cell receptor beta chains from one sample sequenced in a study of blood T cells in healthy people across ages (dated by TCRdb to about 2015). Library preparation employed 5' RACE. Instrument on record: Illumina HiSeq 2500. A second PCR of roughly 6 to 11 cycles was run with a J-beta primer mix and a sample-barcoded 5' primer. TCRdb redid the processing of the public reads, applying fastp at Q25 and MiXCR, and retained in-frame beta chains. Each CDR3 protein appears once, grouped with its most common genes and DNA. The table for this sample lists about 1,600,000 distinct CDR3 sequences; approximately 38% of them were counted only once. The ten top clones hold approximately 7.9% of the sample. Sequenced material: blood. Receptors originate from a woman aged 18 to 35 in good health.

V usage is TRBV7-9 and J usage is TRBJ2-7, with D maybe TRBD1 (6 bases). CDR3 size: 11 residues. The V end was cut by 5 bases, the J end by 8 bases, with 10 bases between. Germline V gene lookup returns CDR1 SEHNR and CDR2 FQNEAQ (reference sequence). CDR3 sequence: CASSLQGQQYF. CDR3 nucleotides: TGTGCCAGCAGCCTACAGGGTCAGCAGTACTTC.

This chain uses TRBV6-1 with TRBJ2-1; 11 nucleotides match TRBD2. CDR1 and CDR2 (germline): MNHNS, SASEGT. The CDR3 has 19 residues. V trimming: 1 base; J trimming: 4 bases; junction bases outside the gene matches: 12. The chain's CDR3 is CASSEDPYPTSGSYNEQFF. The CDR3 nucleotides are TGTGCCAGCAGTGAAGACCCGTACCCAACTAGCGGGAGTTACAATGAGCAGTTCTTC.

The chain recombines TRBV20-1 with TRBJ2-1, with 13 bases fitting TRBD2. The V segment lost 3 bases and the J segment 3 bases; nucleotides outside the gene matches: 17. This CDR3 has 20 amino acids. Looked up from germline, CDR1 is DFQATT and CDR2 is SNEGSKA (reference sequence). CDR3 DNA: TGCAGTGCTAGTCCCCCCGCAGGGTTGACTAGCGGGGGGTTCTACAATGAGCAGTTCTTC. It is translated as CSASPPAGLTSGGFYNEQFF.

A remark on this clonotype: The junction shows a germline mismatch at one end, possibly a read error. This chain uses TRBV20-1 with TRBJ2-1, with 7 bases that match TRBD2. The germline gives CDR1 DFQATT, CDR2 SNEGSKA (reference sequence). This CDR3 spans 17 amino acids. CDR3 in DNA: TGCGGTGCTAGAGTCGGGTCGGGGGGACGGGTCTACAATGAGCAGTTCTTC. As protein: CGARVGSGGRVYNEQFF.

The gene calls are TRBV7-6 and TRBJ1-2; D ambiguous. This CDR3 comprises 14 residues. Germline CDR1 SGHVS, CDR2 FNYEAQ. V lost 5 bases and J 6 bases, leaving 16 bases between the germline ends. The CDR3 sequence: CASSPAQGMNGYTF. The CDR3 DNA sequence: TGTGCCAGCAGCCCTGCCCAAGGAATGAATGGCTACACCTTC.

The V and J genes are TRBV5-4 and TRBJ2-1; D uncertain. This CDR3 comprises 14 residues. Trimming shortened V by 5 bases and J by 13 bases, and 22 bases separated the two germline ends. CDR1 is SGHNT and CDR2 is YYREEE in the germline V gene (reference sequence). The CDR3 DNA reads TGTGCCAGCAGAGGTGCAACGAAGCAAGAGACCCAGTTCTTC. It translates to CASRGATKQETQFF.

The gene calls are TRBV11-2 and TRBJ2-7, with 8 bases matching TRBD2. Germline V lookup: CDR1 SGHAT, CDR2 FQNNGV. The CDR3 has 18 amino acids. Trimming took 4 bases from V and 0 from J; bases not matched to a gene: 14. The DNA for the CDR3 is TGTGCCAGCAGCTCCTTTTATCGGGGGGGAGGGCGCTCCTACGAGCAGTACTTC. Protein: CASSSFYRGGGRSYEQYF.

The chain recombines TRBV2 with TRBJ2-5, with D possibly being TRBD2 (6 bases). The CDR3 spans 12 residues. The V end lost 6 bases, the J end lost 9 bases, and 14 bases lay between the germline ends. Germline assignment: CDR1 SNHLY and CDR2 FYNNEI. CDR3 coding DNA: TGTGCCAGCAGCGGGACTTATAGGGCCCAGTACTTC. Translated, it gives CASSGTYRAQYF. Filled out from reference TRBV2 and TRBJ2-5, the complete variable domain reads EPEVTQTPSHQVTQMGQEVILRCVPISNHLYFYWYRQILGQKVEFLVSFYNNEISEKSEIFDDQFSVERPDGSNFTLKIRSTKLEDSAMYFCASSGTYRAQYFGPGTRLLVL.

This rearrangement joins TRBV15 to TRBJ1-1; D not certain. Germline V CDR1 and CDR2: LNHNV, YYDKDF (reference sequence). This CDR3 spans 13 amino acids. V dropped 6 bases and J dropped 0 bases, with 8 bases sitting between them. CDR3 region: CATRESMNTEAFF. The CDR3 coding sequence is TGTGCCACCAGGGAATCCATGAACACTGAAGCTTTCTTT.

The chain combines TRBV21-1 with TRBJ2-2. TRBV21-1 is described as a pseudogene. The CDR3 contains 14 residues. CDR3 DNA sequence: TGTGCCAGCAGCAAAGGCGCGGAGACCGGGGAGCTGTTTTTT. It is translated as CASSKGAETGELFF.

V is TRBV7-2 and J is TRBJ2-1, with D perhaps matching TRBD2 (6 bases). The CDR3 covers 15 residues. V was pared by 2 bases and J by 3 bases, with 11 bases between. The germline V gene encodes CDR1 SGHTA and CDR2 FQGNSA. The CDR3, as DNA: TGTGCCAGCAGCTTATATAGCGGCGACTACAATGAGCAGTTCTTC. It is translated as CASSLYSGDYNEQFF.

The chain links TRBV10-1 to TRBJ2-5; a possible D gene is TRBD1 (6 bases). CDR3 size: 14 residues. The ends were cut back, 6 bases at V and 5 bases at J, with 16 bases in the middle. Looked up from germline, CDR1 is WNHNN and CDR2 is SYGVQD (reference sequence). CDR3 nucleotides: TGCGCCAGCAGCAATACAGGGTCCCCGGAGACCCAGTACTTC. Its protein is CASSNTGSPETQYF.

This clonotype was observed a handful of times. The V gene is TRBV10-3, the J gene TRBJ1-1, with D unclear. CDR1 and CDR2 (germline): ENHRY, SYGVKD. Trimming left V 2 bases short and J 3 bases short, with 16 bases between. This CDR3 is built from 16 residues. The CDR3 is CAISEPNGRWDTEAFF. Here the CDR3 DNA reads TGTGCCATCAGTGAGCCGAATGGTCGGTGGGACACTGAAGCTTTCTTT.

The chain recombines TRBV12-3 or TRBV12-4 with TRBJ1-1, with D perhaps TRBD1 (6 bases). This CDR3 contains 14 residues. V was clipped by 6 bases and J by 8 bases, with 19 bases between them. Written as DNA, the CDR3 is TGTGCCAGCAGCCGCACCGAACAGGGCCCAGAAGCTTTCTTT. This encodes CASSRTEQGPEAFF.

This CDR3 is CASMLAGTNEQFF. As DNA, the CDR3 is TGTGCCAGCATGCTAGCGGGCACCAATGAGCAGTTCTTC. The chain uses TRBV2 and TRBJ2-1, with 8 nucleotides matching TRBD2. V lost 7 bases, J lost 6 bases, and 5 bases stayed unmatched. This CDR3 spans 13 amino acids. Germline V gene sequence: CDR1 SNHLY, CDR2 FYNNEI.

This sequence joins TRBV29-1 and TRBJ1-2; 8 nucleotides match TRBD1. This CDR3 is built from 12 residues. Looked up from germline, CDR1 is SQVTM and CDR2 is ANQGSEA. The V segment lost 5 bases and the J segment 5 bases; nucleotides outside the gene matches: 4. The DNA for the CDR3 is TGCAGCGTTCTGACAGGGGAATATGGCTACACCTTC. Translating gives CSVLTGEYGYTF. The full variable domain, in which reference TRBV29-1 and TRBJ1-2 provide the parts outside the CDR3, is SAVISQKPSRDICQRGTSLTIQCQVDSQVTMMFWYRQQPGQSLTLIATANQGSEATYESGFVIDKFPISRPNLTFSTLTVSNMSPEDSSIYLCSVLTGEYGYTFGSGTRLTVV.

This clonotype was counted once. This chain uses TRBV11-2 with TRBJ2-5, with D tentatively TRBD2 (6 bases). The J call may be in error: the DNA end matches TRBJ2-7 better. The CDR3 consists of 14 residues. Germline CDR1 SGHAT, CDR2 FQNNGV. This chain's CDR3 is CASSRALTSYEQYF. In DNA, the CDR3 is TGTGCCAGCAGCCGCGCCTTGACTAGCTACGAGCAGTACTTC.